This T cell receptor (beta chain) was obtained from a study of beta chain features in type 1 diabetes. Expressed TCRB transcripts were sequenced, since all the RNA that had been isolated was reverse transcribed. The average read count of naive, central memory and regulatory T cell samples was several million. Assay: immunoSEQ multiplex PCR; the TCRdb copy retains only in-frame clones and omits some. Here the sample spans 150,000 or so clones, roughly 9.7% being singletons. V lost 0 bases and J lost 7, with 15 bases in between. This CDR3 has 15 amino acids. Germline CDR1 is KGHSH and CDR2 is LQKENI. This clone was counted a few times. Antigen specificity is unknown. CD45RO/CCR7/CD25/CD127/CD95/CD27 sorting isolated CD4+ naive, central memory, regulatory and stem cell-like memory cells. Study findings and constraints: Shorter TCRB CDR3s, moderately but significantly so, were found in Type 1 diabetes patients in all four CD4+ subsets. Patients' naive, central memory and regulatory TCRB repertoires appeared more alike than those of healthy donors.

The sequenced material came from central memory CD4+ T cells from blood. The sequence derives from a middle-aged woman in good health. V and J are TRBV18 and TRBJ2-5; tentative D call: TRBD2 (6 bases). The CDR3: CASSPPNKAEGTQYF. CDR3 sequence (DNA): TGTGCCAGCTCACCACCTAATAAGGCGGAGGGGACCCAGTACTTC.